These 30 T cell receptor beta chains were sequenced from one sample in a study of shared clonotypes between healthy human individuals (dated by TCRdb to 2019 to 2021). The library was generated by the immunoSEQ multiplex PCR assay. The table was pulled from immuneACCESS by TCRdb, which kept in-frame rearrangements only. Such tables lose some clones; where checked, under half of the loss comes from unresolved V genes, and the rest has no known cause. The sample data list 950,000 to 1,200,000 clones, and roughly 80% of these were observed just once. 0.85% to 1% of the sample goes to the ten largest clones. The specimen sequenced was memory CD4+ T cells from PBMCs. What this sample's cell subset or site label stands for: CD45RA-negative fraction. The receptors come from a man aged 18 to 29 in good health. Some clones in this sample may be carry-over from other donors' samples.

The chain has TRBV19 and TRBJ1-5; D gene ambiguous. The CDR3 totals 17 residues. Germline CDR1 reads LNHDA; CDR2 reads SQIVND (reference sequence). Trimming removed 7 bases from V and 0 bases from J, with 19 bases in between. The CDR3 spells CASTITWGGYSNQPQHF. The CDR3 DNA follows: TGTGCCAGTACCATAACTTGGGGAGGCTATAGCAATCAGCCCCAGCATTTT.

V gene TRBV30 combines with J gene TRBJ1-5; unclear D gene. Germline loops: CDR1 GTSNPN, CDR2 SVGIG (reference sequence). V was trimmed by 0 bases and J by 1 base, leaving 4 bases between them. This CDR3 spans 13 amino acids. CDR3 protein: CAWSVASNQPQHF. For the CDR3, the DNA is TGTGCCTGGAGTGTAGCCAGCAATCAGCCCCAGCATTTT.

The genes are TRBV6-1 and TRBJ2-7; D tentatively fits TRBD1 or TRBD2 (6 bases each). The CDR3 contains 15 residues. The germline V gene encodes CDR1 MNHNS and CDR2 SASEGT. With 5 bases removed from V and 2 bases from J, the gap between germline ends came to 16 bases. CDR3 loop: CASSRAAGEAYEQYF. The CDR3 DNA follows: TGTGCCAGCAGTCGAGCGGCAGGGGAGGCCTACGAGCAGTACTTC.

The gene calls are TRBV12-2 and TRBJ2-7; TRBD2 is the table's D call, not checked against the DNA. TRBV12-2 is designated a pseudogene. This CDR3 is 17 amino acids long. The CDR3 DNA reads TGTGCAAGTCGCCTGGTGGGTAAAGAGCGGACGATATACGAGCAGTACTTC. This sequence encodes CASRLVGKERTIYEQYF.

Turning to this clone: A read error likely explains this, since a far larger clone differs by one base. Other nucleotide sequences from this sample produce the same CDR3. The chain has TRBV2 and TRBJ1-5, with D unclear. The CDR3 covers 13 residues. V lost 4 bases to trimming and J lost 0 bases, with 4 bases between them. From germline, CDR1 is SNHLY and CDR2 FYNNEI. This CDR3 reads CASSVYSNQPQHF. The CDR3 nucleotides are TGTGCCAGCAGTGTCTATAGCAATCAGCCCCAGCATTTT.

Only a few counts were recorded for this clone. The gene calls are TRBV2 and TRBJ2-3, with 10 bases aligning to TRBD2. Germline V gene data show CDR1 as SNHLY and CDR2 as FYNNEI. V shed 2 bases and J 3 bases; nucleotides not matched to a gene: 5. The CDR3 covers 16 residues. CDR3 nucleotides: TGTGCCAGCAGTGAACAGGTAGCGGGAGGTACAGATACGCAGTATTTT. It specifies CASSEQVAGGTDTQYF.

Notes on this clone: The identical CDR3 is also encoded by other nucleotide sequences in the sample. V gene TRBV5-1 combines with J gene TRBJ1-4; 9 bases are a match to TRBD1. The length of the CDR3 is 15 residues. V trimming: 0 bases; J trimming: 7 bases; junction bases outside the gene matches: 4. The germline V gene has CDR1 SGHRS and CDR2 YFSETQ. The CDR3 DNA sequence: TGCGCCAGCAGCTTGGCCGGGACAGGGTCTGAAAAACTGTTTTTT. Translating gives CASSLAGTGSEKLFF.

DNA of the CDR3: TGTGCCAGCAGTTTACAGGGGTCCAACCATGGCTACACCTTC. It translates to CASSLQGSNHGYTF. The rearrangement links TRBV28 to TRBJ1-2; a possible D gene is TRBD1 (6 bases). Trimming cost V 2 bases and J 6 bases, with 13 bases left between them. The CDR3 length is 14 residues. The germline V gene encodes CDR1 MDHEN and CDR2 SYDVKM.

The rearrangement links TRBV18 to TRBJ2-2; D might be TRBD1 (5 bases). From germline, CDR1 is KGHSH and CDR2 LQKENI. CDR3 length: 16 amino acids. V lost 6 bases to trimming and J lost 0 bases, with 14 bases between them. In DNA form, the CDR3 reads TGTGCCAGCTCCCAGAATGGGGCGGCGAACACCGGGGAGCTGTTTTTT. It encodes CASSQNGAANTGELFF. Variable domain in full (rest from reference TRBV18 and TRBJ2-2): NAGVMQNPRHLVRRRGQEARLRCSPMKGHSHVYWYRQLPEEGLKFMVYLQKENIIDESGMPKERFSAEFPKEGPSILRIQQVVRGDSAAYFCASSQNGAANTGELFFGEGSRLTVL.

The CDR3 is CASSLPGGLSYEQYF. CDR3 DNA sequence: TGTGCCAGCAGTTTGCCCGGGGGCCTCTCCTACGAGCAGTACTTC. The chain carries TRBV28 and TRBJ2-7; either TRBD1 or TRBD2 may fit D (6 bases each). The germline gives CDR1 MDHEN, CDR2 SYDVKM. This CDR3 region has 15 residues. The V end lost 3 bases, the J end lost 0 bases, and 12 bases lay between the germline ends.

This chain uses TRBV10-3 with TRBJ1-3; 8 bases are shared with TRBD1. The length of the CDR3 is 17 residues. The germline CDR1 and CDR2 sequences are ENHRY and SYGVKD. V was clipped by 2 bases and J by 0 bases; unmatched bases: 6. The CDR3 DNA is TGTGCCATCAGTGAGCGGGGACAGGCCCTCTCTGGAAACACCATATATTTT. Translating it yields CAISERGQALSGNTIYF.

The sample holds a few counts of this clone. The rearrangement links TRBV5-1 to TRBJ2-3; D remains ambiguous. Germline loops: CDR1 SGHRS, CDR2 YFSETQ. V lost 3 bases, J lost 4 bases, and 12 bases lay in between. The CDR3 runs 14 residues. CDR3 bases: TGCGCCAGCAGCTCGCCATACGGGCCAGATACGCAGTATTTT. Its translation: CASSSPYGPDTQYF.

This clone was seen only once. The chain carries TRBV5-1 and TRBJ1-2; D unresolved. V was shortened by 3 bases and J by 4 bases, with 10 bases between the two germline ends. The CDR3 length is 13 residues. Germline V gene sequence: CDR1 SGHRS, CDR2 YFSETQ. DNA of the CDR3: TGCGCCAGCAGCTATGACGGTCCCTATGGCTACACCTTC. It translates to CASSYDGPYGYTF.

This chain connects TRBV10-2 to TRBJ1-1, with D perhaps matching TRBD1 (5 bases). V lost 6 bases, J lost 2 bases, and 13 bases lay in between. The CDR3 runs to 14 residues. From germline, CDR1 is WSHSY and CDR2 SAAADI. CDR3 region: CASRDWTTNTEAFF. Here the CDR3 DNA reads TGCGCCAGCAGGGACTGGACAACTAACACTGAAGCTTTCTTT.

The table lists this clone with a count of one. The chain links TRBV7-2 to TRBJ2-4; possible D gene TRBD2, 6 bases. CDR1 and CDR2 (germline): SGHTA, FQGNSA. Between the trimmed V and J ends, which lost 4 bases and 9 bases, there was a span of 10 bases. The CDR3 is 12 residues long. The CDR3 DNA reads as TGTGCCAGCAGCTCGGAGGGAGGCATTCAGTACTTC. This sequence encodes CASSSEGGIQYF.

The chain combines TRBV19 with TRBJ2-2; TRBD2 agrees at 9 bases. The junction had 7 bases not matched to a gene; V was cut back by 4 bases and J by 4 bases. This CDR3 has 16 residues. Germline V gives CDR1 LNHDA, CDR2 SQIVND (reference sequence). DNA for the CDR3: TGTGCCAGTAGTAAAGTAGCGGGAGAGGTCACCGGGGAGCTGTTTTTT. It translates to CASSKVAGEVTGELFF.

CDR3 nucleotide sequence: TGTGCCAGCAGCCAAGGGGCCGGGACTGGCTACGAGCAGTACTTC. Translated: CASSQGAGTGYEQYF. The chain uses TRBV4-2 and TRBJ2-7; possible D gene TRBD2, 6 bases. This CDR3 has 15 amino acids. The V end lost 1 base, the J end lost 3 bases, and 13 bases lay between the germline ends. CDR1 is LGHNA and CDR2 is YNFKEQ in the germline V gene.

The table lists this clone with a few counts. CDR3: CASNTGGRNTGELFF. CDR3 DNA sequence: TGTGCCAGCAACACAGGGGGCCGGAACACCGGGGAGCTGTTTTTT. The chain links TRBV5-5 to TRBJ2-2; 9 bases line up with TRBD1. CDR3 size: 15 residues. Germline V gene lookup returns CDR1 SGHKS and CDR2 YYEKEE (reference sequence). Germline trimming cut 6 bases from V and 1 base from J; bases unmatched to any gene: 4.

This clone was recorded once. This sample includes further DNA sequences coding for the same CDR3. The chain links TRBV29-1 to TRBJ1-2; D might be TRBD1 (5 bases). The CDR3 is 14 residues long. V dropped 0 bases and J dropped 4 bases, with 12 bases sitting between them. The germline V gene encodes CDR1 SQVTM and CDR2 ANQGSEA. CDR3 sequence reads: CSVEEDEGIYGYTF. CDR3 sequence (DNA): TGCAGCGTTGAAGAGGACGAGGGGATCTATGGCTACACCTTC.

This clone has more than one count but fewer than ten. This sequence joins TRBV28 and TRBJ2-7, with D possibly being TRBD1 (5 bases). Germline values: CDR1 MDHEN, CDR2 SYDVKM. Deletions cut 6 bases from V and 3 bases from J, with 12 bases between. The CDR3 sequence is 13 residues long. CDR3 DNA: TGTGCCAGCAGGGCGACAGCCCTCTACGAGCAGTACTTC. Translated: CASRATALYEQYF.

This clone was detected a few times. V usage is TRBV2 and J usage is TRBJ2-2; a weak D match, TRBD2 (5 bases). The CDR3 is made up of 13 amino acids. CDR1 is SNHLY, CDR2 FYNNEI, per germline. Trimming stripped 4 bases from V and 8 bases from J, with 11 bases between. The CDR3 DNA reads TGTGCCAGCAGTGTTTTTTGGACTGGGGAGCTGTTTTTT. Protein sequence: CASSVFWTGELFF.

The chain joins TRBV5-1 to TRBJ2-1, with D perhaps matching TRBD2 (6 bases). Germline loops: CDR1 SGHRS, CDR2 YFSETQ. The CDR3 is made up of 15 amino acids. V dropped 4 bases and J dropped 5 bases, with 16 bases sitting between them. CDR3 coding DNA: TGCGCCAGCAGCCCCACTGCTAGCGCCCACAATGAGCAGTTCTTC. Its translation: CASSPTASAHNEQFF.

J is TRBJ1-4 and V is TRBV19, with 8 bases that match TRBD1. The CDR3 runs to 14 residues. Germline loops: CDR1 LNHDA, CDR2 SQIVND (reference sequence). Unmatched junction bases numbered 4, after V lost 3 bases and J lost 7 bases. The CDR3 nucleotides read TGTGCCAGTAGTATGGGGACAGGCGTTGAAAAACTGTTTTTT. Its translation: CASSMGTGVEKLFF.

This clone was detected only a few times. Other nucleotide sequences from this sample produce the same CDR3. The rearrangement uses TRBV9 and TRBJ2-1; 9 nucleotides align to TRBD2. J lost 2 bases, V lost 3 bases, and 3 bases had no gene match. The CDR3 runs to 15 residues. Germline values: CDR1 SGDLS, CDR2 YYNGEE. The CDR3 DNA sequence: TGTGCCAGCAGCGCCGCTAGCGGGACCTACAATGAGCAGTTCTTC. Translation gives CASSAASGTYNEQFF.

This clone was counted a few times. J is TRBJ2-1 and V is TRBV7-9; tentatively, D is TRBD1 or TRBD2 (5 bases each). Germline V gene data show CDR1 as SEHNR and CDR2 as FQNEAQ (reference sequence). This CDR3 is 11 amino acids long. V gave up 9 bases and J gave up 10 bases, with 13 bases separating them. The CDR3 spells CASESGTEQFF. The CDR3 nucleotides are TGTGCCAGTGAATCCGGGACGGAGCAGTTCTTC.

V usage is TRBV6-5 and J usage is TRBJ1-1; 7 positions agree with TRBD1. CDR3 size: 14 residues. The germline gives CDR1 MNHEY, CDR2 SVGAGI. Trimming took 5 bases from V and 7 from J; bases not matched to a gene: 10. CDR3 in DNA: TGTGCCAGCAGTCCCCCGGCGCGGGACAGTGAAGCTTTCTTT. Protein: CASSPPARDSEAFF.

V gene TRBV5-1 combines with J gene TRBJ1-1; possibly TRBD1 for D (5 bases). Germline V gene data show CDR1 as SGHRS and CDR2 as YFSETQ. The germline V and J ends were trimmed by 4 bases and 4 bases, with 14 bases remaining between them. This CDR3 has 14 amino acids. CDR3 DNA: TGCGCCAGCAGCCTACGGGGCCCCGGCACTGAAGCTTTCTTT. Protein product: CASSLRGPGTEAFF.

V gene TRBV15 combines with J gene TRBJ2-1, with D tentatively TRBD1 or TRBD2 (5 bases each). The V end lost 1 base, the J end lost 9 bases, and 19 bases lay between the germline ends. The CDR3 loop spans 16 amino acids. Germline CDR1 is LNHNV and CDR2 is YYDKDF (reference sequence). As DNA, the CDR3 is TGTGCCACCAGCAGAGTTCGGCCGATTCGAGGGGTTGAGCAGTTCTTC. This sequence encodes CATSRVRPIRGVEQFF.

This clone was seen a few times. The rearrangement links TRBV28 to TRBJ1-3; TRBD1 matches at 8 bases. CDR3 length: 15 amino acids. Unmatched junction bases numbered 9, after V lost 4 bases and J lost 7 bases. The germline gives CDR1 MDHEN, CDR2 SYDVKM. This CDR3 reads CASSSLWTGRNTIYF. DNA of the CDR3: TGTGCCAGCAGTTCCCTTTGGACAGGGAGGAACACCATATATTTT.

The chain links TRBV19 to TRBJ2-5; 13 nucleotides match TRBD2. V shed 7 bases and J 2 bases; nucleotides not matched to a gene: 4. CDR1 is LNHDA, CDR2 SQIVND, per germline (reference sequence). The CDR3 is made up of 15 amino acids. The CDR3 region has the DNA TGTGCCAGTACAGGGACTAGCGGGATACAAGAGACCCAGTACTTC. Protein product: CASTGTSGIQETQYF.